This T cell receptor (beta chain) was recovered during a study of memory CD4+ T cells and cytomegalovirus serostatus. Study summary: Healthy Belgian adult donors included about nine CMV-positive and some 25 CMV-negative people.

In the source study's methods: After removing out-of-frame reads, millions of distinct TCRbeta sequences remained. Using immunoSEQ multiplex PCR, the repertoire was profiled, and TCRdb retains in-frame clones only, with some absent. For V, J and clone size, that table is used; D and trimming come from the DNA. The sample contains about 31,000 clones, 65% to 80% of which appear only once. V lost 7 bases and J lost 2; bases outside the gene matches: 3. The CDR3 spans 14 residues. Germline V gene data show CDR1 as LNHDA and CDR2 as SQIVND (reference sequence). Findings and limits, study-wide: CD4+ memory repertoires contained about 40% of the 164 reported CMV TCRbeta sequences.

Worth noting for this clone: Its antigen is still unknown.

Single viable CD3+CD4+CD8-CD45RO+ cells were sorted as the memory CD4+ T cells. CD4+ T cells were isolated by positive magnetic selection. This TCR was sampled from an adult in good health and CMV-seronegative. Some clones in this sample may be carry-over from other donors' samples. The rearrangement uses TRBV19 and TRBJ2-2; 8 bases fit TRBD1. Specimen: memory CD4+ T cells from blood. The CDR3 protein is CASTQGANTGELFF. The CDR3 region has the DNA TGTGCCAGTACCCAGGGGGCCAACACCGGGGAGCTGTTTTTT.